The rows below give T cell receptor beta chains drawn from one sample of a study of CD8 T cells in Susac syndrome. A single record per CDR3 protein comes from TCRdb applying MiXCR to the immunoSEQ multiplex PCR reads. The sample holds about 52,000 distinct CDR3 sequences; 93% are singletons and the top ten take roughly 0.5%. The sample was CD8+ T cells from PBMCs. Receptor source: a human donor with multiple sclerosis. Each CDR3 is given with its conserved first and last residue. D genes are given only for firm matches. The size entry is marked missing in some rows and otherwise reads once, few, many or a size class.

clone_size,d_call,v_call,j_call,cdr3_nt,cdr3_aa
-,-,TRBV10-3,TRBJ1-6,TGTGCCATCAACGGCGGCTATAATTCACCCCTCCACTTT,CAINGGYNSPLHF
once,-,TRBV6-6,TRBJ1-5,TGTGCCAGCAGCCATAGAGGTGGCAATCAGCCCCAGCATTTT,CASSHRGGNQPQHF
-,-,TRBV7-9,TRBJ1-3,TGTGTCAGCAGCTTCCGGGACTCTGGAAACACCATATATTTT,CVSSFRDSGNTIYF
-,-,TRBV20-1,TRBJ2-7,TGCAGTGTTGGAGCTTCTTGGCAGGGGAACTACGAGCAGTACTTC,CSVGASWQGNYEQYF
-,-,TRBV2,TRBJ2-2,TGTGCCAGCAGTGAACGACTTAAGAACACCGGGGAGCTGTTTTTT,CASSERLKNTGELFF
-,-,TRBV18,TRBJ2-2,TGTGCCAGCTCACCGACAGGACTGAACACCGGGGAGCTGTTTTTT,CASSPTGLNTGELFF
-,TRBD1,TRBV29-1,TRBJ1-2,TGCAGCTCACCGACAGGGGAGGGGGGCTACACCTTC,CSSPTGEGGYTF
-,-,TRBV4-3,TRBJ2-3,TGCGCCAGCAGCCAAGCTTGGCAGGGGCGATACACAGATACGCAGTATTTT,CASSQAWQGRYTDTQYF
-,TRBD2,TRBV6-1,TRBJ2-1,TGTGCCAGCGGAAGACTAGCGGGGGGTGAGAATGAGCAGTTCTTC,CASGRLAGGENEQFF
-,-,TRBV7-9,TRBJ2-4,TGTGCCAGCAGCCCTTCGAACGTTGAACTAGCCAAAAACATTCAGTACTTC,CASSPSNVELAKNIQYF
-,-,TRBV5-1,TRBJ2-1,TGCGCCAGCAGCTCCGGACAGACCTACAATGAGCAGTTCTTC,CASSSGQTYNEQFF
-,-,TRBV27,TRBJ2-1,TGTGCCAGCAGTTTGCGGAGTGCGATAGCCTACAATGAGCAGTTCTTC,CASSLRSAIAYNEQFF
-,TRBD1,TRBV6-2/TRBV6-3,TRBJ1-5,TGTGCCAGCAGGACAGGGTATAGCAATCAGCCCCAGCATTTT,CASRTGYSNQPQHF
-,-,TRBV5-4,TRBJ2-1,TGTGCCAGCAACCTCGGCGAGTTCCTGGGCCCCTACAATGAGCAGTTCTTC,CASNLGEFLGPYNEQFF
-,-,TRBV4-3,TRBJ2-7,TGCGCCAGCAGCCAAGGACTGGCATCCTACGAGCAGTACTTC,CASSQGLASYEQYF
-,-,TRBV5-6,TRBJ2-7,TGTGCCAGCAGCTTGGCTCCGGCAGGAATCTCCTACGAGCAGTACTTC,CASSLAPAGISYEQYF
once,-,TRBV13,TRBJ1-4,TGTGCCAGCAGCTTTACGACCGAAAAACTGTTTTTT,CASSFTTEKLFF
-,TRBD1,TRBV7-9,TRBJ2-3,TGTGCCAGCAGCCACCGGGACAGGGCGGCAGATACGCAGTATTTT,CASSHRDRAADTQYF
-,TRBD1,TRBV20-1,TRBJ2-1,TGCAGTGCTAGAGATCGGGACAGGGACAATGAGCAGTTCTTC,CSARDRDRDNEQFF
-,TRBD1,TRBV12-3/TRBV12-4,TRBJ2-7,TGTGCCAGCAGCGGGACAGTCTACGAGCAGTACTTC,CASSGTVYEQYF
-,-,TRBV29-1,TRBJ2-5,TGCAGCGTTGAAGGCGGAGTGGGGGAAAAAGAGACCCAGTACTTC,CSVEGGVGEKETQYF
-,TRBD2,TRBV30,TRBJ2-5,TGTGCCTGGAGTATTGGAGCTAGCGGGGGGGAATACTTC,CAWSIGASGGEYF